Listed below are T cell receptor beta chains from one sample, sequenced in a study of regulatory T cells in long-lasting Graves disease. TCRdb re-called the multiplex PCR reads with MiXCR, one entry per CDR3 protein. This sample has about 440,000 distinct CDR3 sequences, with approximately 15% found just once. The same data also contributed to another study, on T cells in Graves' hyperthyroidism and ophthalmopathy.

Sequencing used peripheral blood mononuclear cells (PBMCs), obtained at new diagnosis, from a patient treated with antithyroid drugs. All receptors come from a woman under 40 with Graves disease. CDR3s include the opening cysteine and the closing phenylalanine or tryptophan.

v_gene	j_gene	len	CDR3aa
TRBV20-1	TRBJ2-2	14	CSAIRGGNTGELFF
TRBV5-6	TRBJ1-1	15	CASSHGQGMNTEAFF
TRBV11-2	TRBJ2-7	14	CASSLGPDYYEQYF
TRBV24-1	TRBJ2-3	18	CATSGITSSGSGTDTQYF
TRBV3-1	TRBJ1-5	15	CASSQERGTNQPQHF
TRBV19	TRBJ1-1	14	CASNLDRENTEAFF
TRBV13	TRBJ1-1	12	CASSARGTEAFF
TRBV2	TRBJ1-2	13	CASSESGPYGYTF
TRBV7-9	TRBJ2-1	14	CASSLVQWRDEQFF
TRBV27	TRBJ1-2	15	CASSLAPGGLYGYTF
TRBV20-1	TRBJ2-3	17	CSARDFAMLAGGDTQYF
TRBV3-1	TRBJ2-1	15	CASSRLAGGGNEQFF
TRBV5-1	TRBJ2-7	14	CASSLEEAAGGAYF
TRBV7-3	TRBJ1-3	14	CASSPGSSGNTIYF
TRBV3-1	TRBJ1-6	15	CASRTTGQGFSPLHF
TRBV6-1	TRBJ1-2	15	CASRLRDTTNYGYTF
TRBV2	TRBJ2-7	16	CASRAQKGQGRYEQYF
TRBV29-1	TRBJ2-1	12	CSVDPSVREQFF
TRBV30	TRBJ1-5	13	CAWSTSSNQPQHF
TRBV6-1	TRBJ2-5	14	CASSAGWGEETQYF
TRBV14	TRBJ2-1	18	CASSQNPPGLAGENEQFF
TRBV5-6	TRBJ1-1	15	CASSYPGGVNTEAFF
TRBV27	TRBJ2-2	15	CASSQGTGVTGELFF
TRBV30	TRBJ1-3	13	CAWSRNRGNTIYF
TRBV29-1	TRBJ1-1	12	CSTSDGGTEAFF
TRBV2	TRBJ1-1	10	CASLTGEAFF
TRBV14	TRBJ2-5	13	CASSQRGGETQYF
TRBV12-3/TRBV12-4	TRBJ2-5	14	CASRGGAGKETQYF
TRBV4-2	TRBJ2-1	14	CASSQDFTSHEQFF
TRBV28	TRBJ2-1	14	CASGLAGGDNEQFF
TRBV6-2/TRBV6-3	TRBJ2-5	15	CASSYNTGRKGTQYF
TRBV12-3/TRBV12-4	TRBJ1-1	14	CASTKAGRGTEAFF
TRBV29-1	TRBJ2-1	10	CSVEFGEQFF
TRBV12-3/TRBV12-4	TRBJ2-1	14	CASSARRGAYEQFF
TRBV20-1	TRBJ2-2	16	CSAHPSGLADTGELFF
TRBV7-3	TRBJ1-1	15	CASSLTGGENTEAFF
TRBV7-9	TRBJ2-7	13	CASTPLLSYEQYF
TRBV7-2	TRBJ2-7	15	CASSLSRASSYEQYF
TRBV6-2/TRBV6-3	TRBJ2-1	17	CASSYGPAGVSYNEQFF
TRBV10-1	TRBJ2-1	17	CASSEGPSAGVINEQFF
TRBV12-3/TRBV12-4	TRBJ2-1	14	CASMAGGGYNEQFF
TRBV5-1	TRBJ2-5	14	CASSLSKYQETQYF
TRBV28	TRBJ1-5	14	CASRPQGGNQPQHF
TRBV12-3/TRBV12-4	TRBJ2-3	12	CASKLAAGGEYF
TRBV4-1	TRBJ1-1	16	CASSQVKDRANTEAFF
TRBV19	TRBJ1-5	13	CASSHRDTKPQHF
TRBV5-1	TRBJ2-7	13	CASSYNEDRQQYF
TRBV6-2/TRBV6-3	TRBJ2-7	15	CASSYVLAGSYEQYF
TRBV29-1	TRBJ2-7	13	CSVARQGGREQYF
TRBV6-1	TRBJ1-1	14	CASRARHPNTEAFF
TRBV30	TRBJ1-6	15	CAWSVGQGGNSPLHF
TRBV5-1	TRBJ2-1	15	CASSLAAGIEGEQFF
TRBV20-1	TRBJ2-1	14	CSAGGLAGAEEQFF
TRBV6-1	TRBJ2-3	15	CAIKIGLFDTDTQYF